Below are 19 T cell receptor beta chains sequenced from a single sample in a study of type 1 and type 2 diabetes patients. Amplification started from genomic DNA. A primer set of 30 forward and 13 reverse primers amplified the CDR3. TCRdb called the multiplex PCR reads again in MiXCR, with one record for every CDR3 protein. The data contain some 250,000 distinct CDR3 sequences, roughly 50% of them seen just once; the ten biggest clones take up roughly an eighth. The specimen sequenced was peripheral blood mononuclear cells (PBMCs). The receptors shown here come from a man between 18 and 35 years old with type 2 diabetes.

This clonotype turned up a few times. The chain carries TRBV20-1 and TRBJ2-7; D is perhaps TRBD2 (5 bases). This CDR3 spans 16 amino acids. V shed 0 bases and J shed 3 bases, with 18 bases lying between them. The germline CDR1 and CDR2 sequences are DFQATT and SNEGSKA (reference sequence). CDR3 DNA sequence: TGCAGTGCTAGAGATTGGGCGCCATCGGAGGTCTACGAGCAGTACTTC. It codes for CSARDWAPSEVYEQYF.

This clonotype showed up just once. The V gene is TRBV20-1, the J gene TRBJ2-1; 14 bases line up with TRBD2. The CDR3 contains 15 residues. V lost 3 bases to trimming and J lost 4 bases; unmatched junction nucleotides: 2. In germline, CDR1 is DFQATT, CDR2 SNEGSKA (reference sequence). CDR3 bases: TGCAGTGCTAGGGGACTAGCGGGGGATTACAATGAGCAGTTCTTC. It yields the protein CSARGLAGDYNEQFF.

The chain carries TRBV20-1 and TRBJ2-1; D may be TRBD2 (7 bases). Per germline, CDR1 DFQATT and CDR2 SNEGSKA (reference sequence). This CDR3 has 13 residues. Trimming removed 6 bases from V and 10 bases from J, with 19 bases in between. The CDR3 here is CSASGTTNYEQFF. CDR3 DNA: TGCAGTGCGAGCGGGACAACGAACTACGAGCAGTTCTTC.

Comments on this clonotype: A much larger clone differs from this one at a single base, so this may be a read error. The CDR3 DNA reads TGTGCCAACAGCTCCGCGGCGGGGGTAAACTATGGCTACACCTTC. This encodes CANSSAAGVNYGYTF. The chain has TRBV7-2 and TRBJ1-2, with D perhaps TRBD1 (5 bases). The CDR3 length is 15 residues. Germline-derived CDR1 and CDR2 are SGHTA and FQGNSA.

The chain combines TRBV6-1 with TRBJ2-7; tentative D call: TRBD1 (6 bases). CDR1 is MNHNS, CDR2 SASEGT, per germline. The CDR3 sequence is 12 residues long. Trimming took off 5 bases at V and 6 bases at J, with 11 bases between the two ends. CDR3 DNA sequence: TGTGCCAGCAGTATAGTCAGGGGCGAGCAGTACTTC. Translation: CASSIVRGEQYF.

The genes are TRBV10-3 and TRBJ2-2; 8 nucleotides line up with TRBD1. Germline lookup yields CDR1 ENHRY and CDR2 SYGVKD. After removal of 3 bases from V and 4 bases from J, the junction contained 10 bases not matched to a gene. The CDR3 runs 17 residues. This CDR3 reads CAISDTGQGGGTGELFF. The CDR3 DNA sequence: TGTGCCATCAGTGATACTGGACAGGGAGGAGGCACCGGGGAGCTGTTTTTT.

CDR3: CATTDRGYSPLHF. For the CDR3, the DNA is TGTGCCACTACGGACAGGGGTTATTCACCCCTCCACTTT. The rearrangement uses TRBV19 and TRBJ1-6, with 9 bases lining up with TRBD1. The germline V gene encodes CDR1 LNHDA and CDR2 SQIVND (reference sequence). V trimming: 10 bases; J trimming: 8 bases; junction bases outside the gene matches: 6. The CDR3 has 13 residues.

The V gene is TRBV5-8, the J gene TRBJ1-4, with 9 bases that match TRBD1. V gave up 4 bases and J gave up 8 bases; unmatched junction bases: 3. This CDR3 comprises 13 residues. The V gene's germline CDR1 is SGHTS and CDR2 YDEGEE. In DNA form, the CDR3 reads TGTGCCAGCAGCGTGACAGGGGGGGAAAAACTGTTTTTT. As protein: CASSVTGGEKLFF.

The genes are TRBV6-5 and TRBJ2-2; D may be TRBD1 (5 bases). CDR3 size: 16 residues. V lost 4 bases and J lost 0, with 12 bases in between. Germline V gives CDR1 MNHEY, CDR2 SVGAGI. CDR3 bases: TGTGCCAGCAGTTCGCAGACAGCTACGAACACCGGGGAGCTGTTTTTT. It specifies CASSSQTATNTGELFF.

As regards this clonotype: One junction end does not reproduce the germline sequence, and a read error may be involved. This chain links TRBV24-1 with TRBJ2-7; possible D gene TRBD1, 5 bases. Germline V gene lookup returns CDR1 KGHDR and CDR2 SFDVKD. This CDR3 region has 11 residues. The CDR3 coding sequence is TGCGCCACACAGGATCTCAACGAGCAGTACTTC. It specifies CATQDLNEQYF.

This clonotype has only a few counts. The chain employs TRBV19 and TRBJ2-3, with TRBD1 as a possible D gene (6 bases). The V gene lost 3 bases and the J gene lost 2 bases, with 12 bases spanning the gap. The V gene's germline CDR1 is LNHDA and CDR2 SQIVND (reference sequence). The CDR3 has 15 residues. The CDR3 DNA follows: TGTGCCAGTAGTATGTCTCGGGACAACACAGATACGCAGTATTTT. Its translation: CASSMSRDNTDTQYF. The entire variable domain, with the rest obtained from reference TRBV19 and TRBJ2-3, is as follows: DGGITQSPKYLFRKEGQNVTLSCEQNLNHDAMYWYRQDPGQGLRLIYYSQIVNDFQKGDIAEGYSVSREKKESFPLTVTSAQKNPTAFYLCASSMSRDNTDTQYFGPGTRLTVL.

This clonotype has a handful of counts. This chain joins TRBV7-2 and TRBJ1-1; the D gene is possibly TRBD1 (6 bases). The CDR3 spans 15 residues. Germline V lookup: CDR1 SGHTA, CDR2 FQGNSA. V was cut by 3 bases and J by 5 bases, with 16 bases left in between. The CDR3 DNA follows: TGTGCCAGCAGCTTCGGTACACAGGGAAGGACTGAAGCTTTCTTT. This translates into CASSFGTQGRTEAFF. Using reference TRBV7-2 and TRBJ1-1 for the parts outside the CDR3, the full variable domain is GAGVSQSPSNKVTEKGKDVELRCDPISGHTALYWYRQSLGQGLEFLIYFQGNSAPDKSGLPSDRFSAERTGGSVSTLTIQRTQQEDSAVYLCASSFGTQGRTEAFFGQGTRLTVV.

This clonotype appeared many times. V gene TRBV20-1 combines with J gene TRBJ2-7, with 7 bases identical to TRBD2. Germline assignment: CDR1 DFQATT and CDR2 SNEGSKA (reference sequence). The CDR3 is made up of 14 amino acids. After removal of 1 base from V and 2 bases from J, the junction contained 5 bases not matched to a gene. The CDR3 reads CSARVRLAAYEQYF. The CDR3 DNA reads TGCAGTGCTAGAGTCCGACTAGCCGCCTACGAGCAGTACTTC.

This clonotype was seen ten or more times. V gene TRBV10-3 combines with J gene TRBJ1-2; unclear D gene. V was clipped by 8 bases and J by 3 bases, with 19 bases between them. The CDR3 spans 15 residues. Germline V CDR1 and CDR2: ENHRY, SYGVKD. The CDR3 protein is CAIGDEVGNHYGYTF. CDR3 DNA: TGTGCCATCGGGGATGAGGTAGGGAACCACTATGGCTACACCTTC.

This clonotype was observed at least ten times. This chain uses TRBV19 with TRBJ2-5; 10 nucleotides align to TRBD1. CDR3 size: 15 residues. Trimming at V came to 9 bases and at J to 3 bases, leaving 10 bases not matched to a gene. CDR1 is LNHDA, CDR2 SQIVND, per germline (reference sequence). The CDR3 protein is CASTARQGAEETQYF. In DNA form, the CDR3 reads TGTGCCAGCACGGCAAGACAGGGGGCGGAAGAGACCCAGTACTTC.

The chain couples TRBV24-1 to TRBJ2-3; 8 nucleotides line up with TRBD2. The ends lost 4 bases at V and 3 bases at J; junction bases unmatched: 17. Germline assignment: CDR1 KGHDR and CDR2 SFDVKD. This CDR3 comprises 19 residues. CDR3 in amino acids: CATSEPTLPSGRGTDTQYF. The DNA for the CDR3 is TGTGCCACCAGTGAGCCCACGCTCCCCAGCGGGAGAGGGACAGATACGCAGTATTTT.

This clonotype was observed a few times. The chain uses TRBV13 and TRBJ2-1; D is perhaps TRBD1 (5 bases). From germline, CDR1 is PRHDT and CDR2 FYEKMQ (reference sequence). V dropped 3 bases and J dropped 5 bases, with 11 bases sitting between them. CDR3 size: 14 residues. The DNA for the CDR3 is TGTGCCAGCAGCTTTCGTGACAGAGACAATGAGCAGTTCTTC. Translation: CASSFRDRDNEQFF. Supplemented by reference TRBV13 and TRBJ2-1, the full variable domain reads AAGVIQSPRHLIKEKRETATLKCYPIPRHDTVYWYQQGPGQDPQFLISFYEKMQSDKGSIPDRFSAQQFSDYHSELNMSSLELGDSALYFCASSFRDRDNEQFFGPGTRLTVL.

The V gene is TRBV14, the J gene TRBJ2-3, with D possibly called TRBD1 or TRBD2 (6 bases each). The ends were cut back, 3 bases at V and 5 bases at J, with 18 bases in the middle. The length of the CDR3 is 16 residues. CDR1 is SGHDN and CDR2 is FVKESK in the germline V gene. The CDR3 DNA follows: TGTGCCAGCAGCCAGGGCGGGACACTGGTGGGAGATACGCAGTATTTT. Translated, it gives CASSQGGTLVGDTQYF.

This sequence joins TRBV7-2 and TRBJ2-7; no firm D call. The V gene lost 0 bases and the J gene lost 4 bases, with 10 bases spanning the gap. CDR3 length: 14 residues. Germline assignment: CDR1 SGHTA and CDR2 FQGNSA. Here the CDR3 DNA reads TGTGCCAGCAGCTTAGCCGTCGCGGCTTACGAGCAGTACTTC. As protein: CASSLAVAAYEQYF.